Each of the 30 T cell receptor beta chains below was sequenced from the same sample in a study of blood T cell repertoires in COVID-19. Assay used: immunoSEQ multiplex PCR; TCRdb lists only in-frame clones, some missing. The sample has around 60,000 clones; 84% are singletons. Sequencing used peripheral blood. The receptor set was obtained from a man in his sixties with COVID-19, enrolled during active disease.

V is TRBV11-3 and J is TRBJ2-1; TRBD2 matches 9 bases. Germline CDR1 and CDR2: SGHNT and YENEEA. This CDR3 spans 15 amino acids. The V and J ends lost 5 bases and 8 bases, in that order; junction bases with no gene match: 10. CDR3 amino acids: CASSPTGTSLHEQFF. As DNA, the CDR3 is TGTGCCAGCAGCCCAACCGGGACTAGCTTACATGAGCAGTTCTTC.

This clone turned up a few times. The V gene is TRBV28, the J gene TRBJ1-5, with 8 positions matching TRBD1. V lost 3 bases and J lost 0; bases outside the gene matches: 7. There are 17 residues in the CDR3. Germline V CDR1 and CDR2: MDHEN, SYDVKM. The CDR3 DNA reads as TGTGCCAGCAGTTTGCACAGGGGGGACCCTAGCAATCAGCCCCAGCATTTT. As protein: CASSLHRGDPSNQPQHF.

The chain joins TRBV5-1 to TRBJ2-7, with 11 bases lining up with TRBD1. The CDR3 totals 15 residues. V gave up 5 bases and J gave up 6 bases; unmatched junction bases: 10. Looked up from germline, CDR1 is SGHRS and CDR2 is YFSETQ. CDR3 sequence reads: CASSQAGTGGSEQYF. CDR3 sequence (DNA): TGCGCCAGCAGTCAAGCAGGGACAGGGGGATCCGAGCAGTACTTC.

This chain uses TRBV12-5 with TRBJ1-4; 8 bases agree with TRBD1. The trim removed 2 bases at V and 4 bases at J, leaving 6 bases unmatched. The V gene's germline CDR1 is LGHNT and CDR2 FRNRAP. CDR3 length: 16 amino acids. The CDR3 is CASGLTDRGGNEKLFF. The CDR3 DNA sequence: TGTGCTAGTGGTTTGACAGACAGGGGAGGTAATGAAAAACTGTTTTTT.

CDR3 sequence: CATSRDLAGGLETQYF. The CDR3 nucleotides read TGTGCCACCAGCAGAGATCTGGCGGGGGGCTTAGAGACCCAGTACTTC. J is TRBJ2-5 and V is TRBV15, with 8 nucleotides matching TRBD2. Per germline, CDR1 LNHNV and CDR2 YYDKDF (reference sequence). V shed 0 bases and J 4 bases; nucleotides not matched to a gene: 7. The CDR3 runs to 16 residues.

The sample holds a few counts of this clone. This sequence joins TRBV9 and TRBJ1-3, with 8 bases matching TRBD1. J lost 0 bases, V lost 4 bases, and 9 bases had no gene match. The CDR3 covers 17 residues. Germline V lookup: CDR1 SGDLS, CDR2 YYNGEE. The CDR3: CASSTSTGARSGNTIYF. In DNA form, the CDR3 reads TGTGCCAGCAGCACCTCGACAGGGGCCCGCTCTGGAAACACCATATATTTT. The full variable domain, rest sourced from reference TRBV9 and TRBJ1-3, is DSGVTQTPKHLITATGQRVTLRCSPRSGDLSVYWYQQSLDQGLQFLIQYYNGEERAKGNILERFSAQQFPDLHSELNLSSLELGDSALYFCASSTSTGARSGNTIYFGEGSWLTVV.

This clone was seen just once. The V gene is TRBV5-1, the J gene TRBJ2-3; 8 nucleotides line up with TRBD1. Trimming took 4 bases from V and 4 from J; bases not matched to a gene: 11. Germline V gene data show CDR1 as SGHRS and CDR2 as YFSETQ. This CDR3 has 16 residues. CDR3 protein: CASSPRTGSFPDTQYF. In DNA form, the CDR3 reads TGCGCCAGCAGCCCCCGGACAGGGTCTTTTCCAGATACGCAGTATTTT.

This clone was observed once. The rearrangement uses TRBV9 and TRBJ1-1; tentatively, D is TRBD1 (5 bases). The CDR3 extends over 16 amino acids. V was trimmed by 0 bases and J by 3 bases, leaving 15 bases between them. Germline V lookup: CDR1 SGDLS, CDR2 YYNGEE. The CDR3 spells CASSVGGEGFYTEAFF. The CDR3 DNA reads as TGTGCCAGCAGCGTAGGGGGCGAAGGGTTTTACACTGAAGCTTTCTTT.

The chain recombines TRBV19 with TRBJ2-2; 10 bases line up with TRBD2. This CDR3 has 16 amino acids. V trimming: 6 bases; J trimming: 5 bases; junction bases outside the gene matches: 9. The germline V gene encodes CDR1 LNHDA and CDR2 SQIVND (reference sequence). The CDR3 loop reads CASRSILAGKTGELFF. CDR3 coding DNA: TGTGCCAGTAGAAGCATACTAGCGGGAAAAACCGGGGAGCTGTTTTTT.

CDR3 loop: CASRYAEWETQYF. CDR3 nucleotide sequence: TGTGCCAGCAGATATGCAGAATGGGAGACCCAGTACTTC. The rearrangement joins TRBV3-1 (or the pseudogene TRBV3-2) to TRBJ2-5; D uncertain. V was trimmed by 6 bases and J by 5 bases, leaving 13 bases between them. Germline V gene lookup returns CDR1 LGHDT and CDR2 YNNKEL (reference sequence). The CDR3 totals 13 residues.

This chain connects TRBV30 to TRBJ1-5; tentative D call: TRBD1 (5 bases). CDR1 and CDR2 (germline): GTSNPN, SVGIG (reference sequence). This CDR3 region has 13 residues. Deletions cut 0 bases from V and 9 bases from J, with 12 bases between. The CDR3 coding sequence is TGTGCCTGGAGTGTACTGGGGGGTGGGCCCCAGCATTTT. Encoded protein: CAWSVLGGGPQHF.

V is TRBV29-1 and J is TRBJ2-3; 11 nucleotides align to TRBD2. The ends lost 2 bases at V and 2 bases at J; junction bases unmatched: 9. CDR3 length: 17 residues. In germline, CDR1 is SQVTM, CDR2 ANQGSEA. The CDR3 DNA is TGCAGCGTTGAATCGTTTGGGACTAGCGGCGACACAGATACGCAGTATTTT. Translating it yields CSVESFGTSGDTDTQYF.

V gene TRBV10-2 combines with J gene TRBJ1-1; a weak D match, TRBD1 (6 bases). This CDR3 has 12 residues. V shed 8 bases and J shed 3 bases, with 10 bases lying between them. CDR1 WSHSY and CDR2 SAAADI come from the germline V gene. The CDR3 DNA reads TGCGCCAGCGGCGAGGGGGACACTGAAGCTTTCTTT. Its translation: CASGEGDTEAFF.

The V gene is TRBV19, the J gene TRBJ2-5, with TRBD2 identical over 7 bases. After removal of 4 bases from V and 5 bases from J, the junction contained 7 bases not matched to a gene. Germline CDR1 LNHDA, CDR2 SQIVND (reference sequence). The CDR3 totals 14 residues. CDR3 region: CASSTDLGGETQYF. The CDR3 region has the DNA TGTGCCAGTAGTACCGACTTGGGGGGGGAGACCCAGTACTTC.

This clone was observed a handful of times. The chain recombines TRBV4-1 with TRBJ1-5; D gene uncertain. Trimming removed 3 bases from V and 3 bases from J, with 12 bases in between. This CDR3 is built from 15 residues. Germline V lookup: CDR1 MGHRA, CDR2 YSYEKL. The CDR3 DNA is TGCGCCAGCAGCCATCCCACCCAGTCCAATCAGCCCCAGCATTTT. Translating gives CASSHPTQSNQPQHF.

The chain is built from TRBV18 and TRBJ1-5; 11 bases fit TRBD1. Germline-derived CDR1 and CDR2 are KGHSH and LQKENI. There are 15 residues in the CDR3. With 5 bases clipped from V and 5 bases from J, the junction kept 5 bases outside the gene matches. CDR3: CASSASGQGDQPQHF. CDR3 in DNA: TGTGCCAGCTCAGCCTCGGGACAGGGGGATCAGCCCCAGCATTTT.

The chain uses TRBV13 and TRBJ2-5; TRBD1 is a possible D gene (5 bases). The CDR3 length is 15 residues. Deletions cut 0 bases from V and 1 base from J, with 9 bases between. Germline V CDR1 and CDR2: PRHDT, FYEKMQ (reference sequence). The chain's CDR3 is CASSLGKGSQETQYF. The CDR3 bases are TGTGCCAGCAGCTTAGGCAAGGGGTCCCAAGAGACCCAGTACTTC.

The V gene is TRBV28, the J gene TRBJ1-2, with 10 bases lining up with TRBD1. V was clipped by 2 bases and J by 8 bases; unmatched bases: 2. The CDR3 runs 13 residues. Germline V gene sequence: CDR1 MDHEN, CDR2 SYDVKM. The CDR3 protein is CASSLDRGQGYTF. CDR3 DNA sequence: TGTGCCAGCAGTTTAGACAGGGGGCAAGGCTACACCTTC.

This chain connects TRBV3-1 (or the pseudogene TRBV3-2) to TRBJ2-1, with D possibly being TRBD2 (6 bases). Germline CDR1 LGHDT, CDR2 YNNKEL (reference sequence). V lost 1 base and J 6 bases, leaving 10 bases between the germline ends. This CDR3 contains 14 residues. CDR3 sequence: CASSQAGEVNEQFF. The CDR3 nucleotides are TGTGCCAGCAGCCAAGCTGGGGAGGTCAATGAGCAGTTCTTC.

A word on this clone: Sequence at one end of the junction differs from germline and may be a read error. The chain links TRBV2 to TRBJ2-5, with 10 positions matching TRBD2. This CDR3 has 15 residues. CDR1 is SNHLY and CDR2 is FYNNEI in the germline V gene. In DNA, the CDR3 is TGTGCCAGCACTGAAAGCGGGGGGGACGGGGAGACCCAGTACTTC. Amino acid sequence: CASTESGGDGETQYF.

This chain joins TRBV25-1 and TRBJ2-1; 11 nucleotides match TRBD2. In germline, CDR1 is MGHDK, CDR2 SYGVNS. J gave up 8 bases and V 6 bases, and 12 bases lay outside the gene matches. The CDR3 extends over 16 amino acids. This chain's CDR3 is CASSRGPGLAADEQFF. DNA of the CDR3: TGTGCCAGCAGCCGGGGGCCGGGACTAGCGGCGGATGAGCAGTTCTTC. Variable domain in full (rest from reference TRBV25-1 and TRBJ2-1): EADIYQTPRYLVIGTGKKITLECSQTMGHDKMYWYQQDPGMELHLIHYSYGVNSTEKGDLSSESTVSRIRTEHFPLTLESARPSHTSQYLCASSRGPGLAADEQFFGPGTRLTVL.

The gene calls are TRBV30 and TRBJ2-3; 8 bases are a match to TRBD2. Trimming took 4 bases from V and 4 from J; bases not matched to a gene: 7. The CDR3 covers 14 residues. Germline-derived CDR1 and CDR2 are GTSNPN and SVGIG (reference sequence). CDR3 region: CAWTGGESPDTQYF. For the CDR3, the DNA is TGTGCCTGGACGGGGGGGGAGTCACCAGATACGCAGTATTTT.

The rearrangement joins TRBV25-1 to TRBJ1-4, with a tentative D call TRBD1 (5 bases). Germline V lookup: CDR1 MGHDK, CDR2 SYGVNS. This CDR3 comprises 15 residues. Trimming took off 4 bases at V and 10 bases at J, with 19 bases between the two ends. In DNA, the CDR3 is TGTGCCAGCAGTGTGGGGCTGGGCCATCCAGGAAAACTGTTTTTT. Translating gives CASSVGLGHPGKLFF.

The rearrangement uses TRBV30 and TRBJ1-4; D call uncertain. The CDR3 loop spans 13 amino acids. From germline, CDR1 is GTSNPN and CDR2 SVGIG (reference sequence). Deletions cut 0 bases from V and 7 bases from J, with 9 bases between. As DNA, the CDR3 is TGTGCCTGGAGTGTGGCAGTTACTGAAAAACTGTTTTTT. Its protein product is CAWSVAVTEKLFF.

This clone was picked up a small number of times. The CDR3 here is CASSEAGLTEAFF. For the CDR3, the DNA is TGTGCCAGCAGTGAGGCGGGGTTGACTGAAGCTTTCTTT. This chain uses TRBV2 with TRBJ1-1; no firm D call. The V gene's germline CDR1 is SNHLY and CDR2 FYNNEI. Trimming stripped 3 bases from V and 5 bases from J, with 10 bases between. The CDR3 sequence is 13 residues long.

The CDR3 sequence: CASSLKGSGEGGRVNEQFF. For the CDR3, the DNA is TGTGCCAGCAGCTTAAAGGGTAGCGGGGAGGGAGGAAGGGTCAATGAGCAGTTCTTC. The gene calls are TRBV7-3 and TRBJ2-1; TRBD2 agrees at 8 bases. CDR3 length: 19 amino acids. Germline CDR1 SGHTA, CDR2 FQGTGA. The ends lost 1 base at V and 6 bases at J; junction bases unmatched: 17.

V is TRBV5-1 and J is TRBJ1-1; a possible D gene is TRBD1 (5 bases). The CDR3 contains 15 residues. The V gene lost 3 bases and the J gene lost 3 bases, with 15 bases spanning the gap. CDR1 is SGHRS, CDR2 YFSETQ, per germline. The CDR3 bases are TGCGCCAGCAGCTCCTTGGGCAGGGAGGACACTGAAGCTTTCTTT. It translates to CASSSLGREDTEAFF.

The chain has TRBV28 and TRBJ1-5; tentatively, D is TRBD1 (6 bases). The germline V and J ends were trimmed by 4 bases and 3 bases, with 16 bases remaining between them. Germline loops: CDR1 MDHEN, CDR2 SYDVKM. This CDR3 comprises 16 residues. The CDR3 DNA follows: TGTGCCAGCAGTTCCCCGGGACAAGGGGCCAATCAGCCCCAGCATTTT. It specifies CASSSPGQGANQPQHF.

The chain's CDR3 is CASSQGTNTEAFF. For the CDR3, the DNA is TGTGCCAGCAGTCAGGGGACCAACACTGAAGCTTTCTTT. The chain has TRBV27 and TRBJ1-1; tentatively, D is TRBD1 (6 bases). Germline V gene data show CDR1 as MNHEY and CDR2 as SMNVEV (reference sequence). This CDR3 is 13 amino acids long. Trimming removed 5 bases at V and 2 bases at J, with 9 bases between.

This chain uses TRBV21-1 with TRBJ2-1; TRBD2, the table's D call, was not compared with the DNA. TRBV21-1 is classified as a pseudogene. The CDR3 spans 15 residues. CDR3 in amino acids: CASSSWLATHNEQFF. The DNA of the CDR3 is TGTGCCAGCAGCTCGTGGCTAGCGACCCACAATGAGCAGTTCTTC.